This T cell receptor (beta chain) was obtained from a study of CD8 T cells in ankylosing spondylitis. One entry per CDR3 protein, called by TCRdb with MiXCR from the 5' RACE reads. In the table there are about 220,000 distinct CDR3 sequences, about 16% of which are singletons. This clonotype was counted ten times or more. Its specificity is unknown. CDR3 length equals 15 residues. With 1 base clipped from V and 2 bases from J, the junction kept 2 bases outside the gene matches. The germline CDR1 and CDR2 sequences are MGHDK and SYGVNS. Findings and caveats of the study: Characteristic, it appeared, of ankylosing spondylitis blood was a TCR beta motif of seven or eight highly homologous variants.

This clonotype was obtained from a male donor with ankylosing spondylitis. The source material was blood, either unsorted or a sorted T cell fraction (not recorded which). This sequence joins TRBV25-1 and TRBJ2-3; 8 bases are shared with TRBD2. CDR3 DNA sequence: TGTGCCAGCAGTGAATTAGCGGGGCTCACAGATACGCAGTATTTT. Translating it yields CASSELAGLTDTQYF.